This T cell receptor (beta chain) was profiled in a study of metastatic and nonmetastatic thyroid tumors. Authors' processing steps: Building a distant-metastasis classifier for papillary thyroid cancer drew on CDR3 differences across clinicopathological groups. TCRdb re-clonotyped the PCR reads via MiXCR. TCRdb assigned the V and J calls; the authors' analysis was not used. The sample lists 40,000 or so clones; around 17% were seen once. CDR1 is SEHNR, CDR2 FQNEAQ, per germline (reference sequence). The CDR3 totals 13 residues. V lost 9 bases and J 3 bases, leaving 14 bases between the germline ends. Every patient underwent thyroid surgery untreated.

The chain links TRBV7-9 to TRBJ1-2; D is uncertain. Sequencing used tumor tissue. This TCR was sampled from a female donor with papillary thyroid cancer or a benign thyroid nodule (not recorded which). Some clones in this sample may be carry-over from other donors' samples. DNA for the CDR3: TGTGCCAGGAGTACCGCACCAGACTATGGCTACACCTTC. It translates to CARSTAPDYGYTF.